This T cell receptor beta chain was sequenced during a study of shared clonotypes between healthy human individuals. Study-wide results and limits: Among non-shared clonotypes, generation probabilities were lower than among those shared by all four donors. In general, naive subsets displayed greater estimated richness than memory subsets did.

The CDR3 has 17 residues. Germline V gene data show CDR1 as SGHDT and CDR2 as YYEEEE. V was trimmed by 1 base and J by 7 bases, leaving 21 bases between them. A roughly 200 ng quantity of DNA, 29,000 or so T cell genomes, went into the sorted-subset replicate PCRs. Libraries were prepared by immunoSEQ multiplex PCR; TCRdb keeps only in-frame clonotypes and omits some of them. The profile shows some 100,000 clones, around 68% of them singletons. Comment on this clone: Its antigen is not known.

CD8 memory was a combination of CD45RO+ cells and CCR7-negative CD45RA+ TemRA cells. The sample consisted of memory CD8+ T cells sorted from blood. Sample subset: CD45RO+ cells pooled with CCR7-negative TemRA cells. The genes are TRBV5-6 and TRBJ1-5, with D perhaps TRBD1 (6 bases). The TCR comes from a woman aged 25 to 39 in good health. The CDR3 reads CASSLTIHRAQRQPQHF. The CDR3 nucleotides read TGTGCCAGCAGCTTGACTATTCACAGGGCCCAGAGGCAGCCCCAGCATTTT.